This T cell receptor beta chain stems from a study of blood T cell repertoires in COVID-19. Study as a whole: In each case, the material was cDNA or gDNA derived from T cells, B-cell-depleted T cells, or PBMCs.

Trimming removed 6 bases at V and 1 base at J, with 6 bases between. CDR1 is KGHSH and CDR2 is LQKENI in the germline V gene. CDR3 size: 12 residues. Authors' methods: Amplified reference gene primers provided the basis for estimating nucleated cell counts. Assay used: immunoSEQ multiplex PCR; TCRdb lists only in-frame clones, some missing. V and J calls and clone size come straight from that table; D and trimming were deduced from the DNA. The sample includes fewer than 250,000 clones, about 89% of them seen just once. The sequenced sample was peripheral blood. This receptor was obtained from a woman in her fifties or sixties who had recovered from COVID-19. This sequence joins TRBV18 and TRBJ1-1; no clear D gene. Written as DNA, the CDR3 is TGTGCCAGCTCGGGCTCGAACACTGAAGCTTTCTTT. This codes for CASSGSNTEAFF.